Each of the 24 T cell receptor beta chains below was sequenced from the same sample in a study of blood T cell repertoires in COVID-19. The data were produced by immunoSEQ multiplex PCR, yet TCRdb's version contains in-frame clones alone and is incomplete. Of 150,000 to 200,000 clones in the sample, around 90% were seen once. The sequenced sample consisted of peripheral blood. Receptors were obtained from a human donor in a cohort sampled during active COVID-19.

The J gene is TRBJ1-5, the V gene TRBV7-9; tentative D call: TRBD1 (5 bases). In germline, CDR1 is SEHNR, CDR2 FQNEAQ (reference sequence). This CDR3 contains 12 residues. CDR3 residues: CLDGGGYQPQHF. DNA of the CDR3: TGTTTAGATGGCGGGGGATATCAGCCCCAGCATTTT.

V is TRBV29-1 and J is TRBJ2-7; D might be TRBD2 (6 bases). The germline gives CDR1 SQVTM, CDR2 ANQGSEA. V lost 7 bases and J 4 bases, leaving 17 bases between the germline ends. The CDR3 runs 13 residues. CDR3 bases: TGCAGCGGGAGACCTCGGGGGTCGTACGAGCAGTACTTC. Amino acids: CSGRPRGSYEQYF.

This rearrangement joins TRBV27 to TRBJ2-3; 8 nucleotides line up with TRBD2. CDR1 is MNHEY, CDR2 SMNVEV, per germline (reference sequence). The CDR3 covers 14 residues. Losses at the gene ends were 6 bases for V and 6 bases for J; bases not matched to a gene: 8. The CDR3 nucleotides read TGTGCCAGCAGCCCCCCCGGCGGGAGGGATACGCAGTATTTT. It codes for CASSPPGGRDTQYF.

The genes are TRBV3-1 (or the pseudogene TRBV3-2) and TRBJ2-1; 11 bases align to TRBD2. The CDR3 consists of 18 residues. In germline, CDR1 is LGHDT, CDR2 YNNKEL (reference sequence). Trimming at V came to 1 base and at J to 7 bases, leaving 12 bases not matched to a gene. CDR3 sequence (DNA): TGTGCCAGCAGCCAAGCGTCACTTGGGACTAGCGGAGCGAATGAGCAGTTCTTC. Its protein is CASSQASLGTSGANEQFF.

This clone was detected once. Here the CDR3 reads CASSAWDFSGANVLTF. The DNA of the CDR3 is TGTGCCAGCAGCGCTTGGGACTTCTCTGGGGCCAACGTCCTGACTTTC. V usage is TRBV3-1 (or the pseudogene TRBV3-2) and J usage is TRBJ2-6, with D perhaps TRBD2 (6 bases). The CDR3 spans 16 residues. V was shortened by 5 bases and J by 0 bases, with 11 bases between the two germline ends. The germline V gene encodes CDR1 LGHDT and CDR2 YNNKEL (reference sequence).

The chain couples TRBV4-2 to TRBJ2-6; 7 positions agree with TRBD1. The CDR3 loop spans 19 amino acids. V dropped 6 bases and J dropped 0; count of bases not matched to a gene: 14. The germline V gene encodes CDR1 LGHNA and CDR2 YNFKEQ. In DNA, the CDR3 is TGTGCCAGCAGGCCGATCGGACAGGAGTTGTTCTCTGGGGCCAACGTCCTGACTTTC. This gives the protein CASRPIGQELFSGANVLTF.

Here the CDR3 DNA reads TGCAGTGCCGAGGGCGGCTACGAGCAGTACTTC. This translates into CSAEGGYEQYF. The rearrangement links TRBV20-1 to TRBJ2-7, with a tentative D call TRBD2 (5 bases). V lost 6 bases and J lost 3, with 9 bases in between. Germline CDR1 and CDR2: DFQATT and SNEGSKA (reference sequence). The CDR3 has 11 residues.

The J gene is TRBJ1-2, the V gene TRBV5-1; the match to TRBD1 covers 7 bases. The CDR3 is 13 amino acids. The germline CDR1 and CDR2 sequences are SGHRS and YFSETQ. After removal of 2 bases from V and 6 bases from J, the junction contained 4 bases not matched to a gene. DNA of the CDR3: TGCGCCAGCAGCTTCAGGCAGGGGGATGGCTACACCTTC. This sequence encodes CASSFRQGDGYTF.

V is TRBV28 and J is TRBJ1-4, with unresolved D. The CDR3 has 14 residues. Germline assignment: CDR1 MDHEN and CDR2 SYDVKM. Deletions cut 3 bases from V and 8 bases from J, with 13 bases between. The CDR3 DNA reads as TGTGCCAGCAGTTTTCTGGGGAGGCCAGAAAAACTGTTTTTT. Encoded protein: CASSFLGRPEKLFF.

The chain joins TRBV5-1 to TRBJ2-6; no definite D call. This CDR3 contains 14 residues. The V gene's germline CDR1 is SGHRS and CDR2 YFSETQ. Trimming shortened V by 4 bases and J by 2 bases, and 7 bases separated the two germline ends. CDR3 amino acids: CASSLTAGANVLTF. DNA for the CDR3: TGCGCCAGCAGCCTCACAGCTGGGGCCAACGTCCTGACTTTC.

This chain connects TRBV11-3 to TRBJ2-7; 14 bases line up with TRBD2. The CDR3 extends over 13 amino acids. Germline V CDR1 and CDR2: SGHNT, YENEEA. With 5 bases clipped from V and 6 bases from J, the junction kept 0 bases outside the gene matches. The CDR3 DNA reads as TGTGCCAGCAGCGGGACTAGCGGGAGCGAGCAGTACTTC. Encoded protein: CASSGTSGSEQYF.

The chain uses TRBV5-4 and TRBJ2-7; 11 bases match TRBD2. J was trimmed by 2 bases and V by 2 bases; bases with no gene match: 0. CDR1 and CDR2 (germline): SGHNT, YYREEE (reference sequence). This CDR3 spans 14 amino acids. The DNA of the CDR3 is TGTGCCAGCAGCTTTAGCGGGAGGGCCTACGAGCAGTACTTC. Translating gives CASSFSGRAYEQYF.

V and J are TRBV5-1 and TRBJ1-4, with 7 nucleotides matching TRBD1. This CDR3 is built from 15 residues. Germline V gene data show CDR1 as SGHRS and CDR2 as YFSETQ. With V trimmed by 4 bases and J by 8 bases, 11 bases remained unmatched. This chain's CDR3 is CASSPRQGRDEKLFF. The CDR3 DNA reads TGCGCCAGCAGCCCGCGACAGGGACGGGACGAAAAACTGTTTTTT.

The chain has TRBV7-2 and TRBJ2-7; D perhaps matches TRBD2 (7 bases). Trimming cost V 4 bases and J 5 bases, with 15 bases left between them. This CDR3 contains 14 residues. The V gene's germline CDR1 is SGHTA and CDR2 FQGNSA. The CDR3 bases are TGTGCCAGCAGCTATCGGGGGGCAAGCGACGAGCAGTACTTC. Residues: CASSYRGASDEQYF.

In its sample, this clone was seen once. The gene calls are TRBV20-1 and TRBJ2-1; no clear D. The V end lost 6 bases, the J end lost 5 bases, and 5 bases lay between the germline ends. CDR3 length equals 10 residues. Germline assignment: CDR1 DFQATT and CDR2 SNEGSKA (reference sequence). The CDR3 sequence: CSARNNEQFF. The CDR3 nucleotides read TGCAGTGCGCGAAACAATGAGCAGTTCTTC.

The V and J genes are TRBV2 and TRBJ2-3; 8 bases are shared with TRBD1. CDR3 size: 16 residues. V was clipped by 4 bases and J by 0 bases; unmatched bases: 6. Per germline, CDR1 SNHLY and CDR2 FYNNEI. The CDR3 sequence: CASSAWTGISTDTQYF. The CDR3 DNA reads as TGTGCCAGCAGTGCCTGGACAGGGATTAGCACAGATACGCAGTATTTT.

Written as DNA, the CDR3 is TGTGCCCGGGTATTTGCAACTAATGAAAAACTGTTTTTT. Residues: CARVFATNEKLFF. The chain recombines TRBV6-5 with TRBJ1-4; D is unresolved. Germline V gene data show CDR1 as MNHEY and CDR2 as SVGAGI. The V gene lost 11 bases and the J gene lost 0 bases, with 10 bases spanning the gap. CDR3 size: 13 residues.

This chain connects TRBV11-3 to TRBJ2-7; 13 bases line up with TRBD2. Germline CDR1 reads SGHNT; CDR2 reads YENEEA. The CDR3 contains 16 residues. The ends lost 1 base at V and 2 bases at J; junction bases unmatched: 2. This CDR3 reads CASSLAGLAGAYEQYF. The CDR3, as DNA: TGTGCCAGCAGCTTAGCTGGACTAGCGGGGGCCTACGAGCAGTACTTC.

The rearrangement links TRBV18 to TRBJ1-5; a weak D match, TRBD1 (6 bases). The ends were cut back, 3 bases at V and 4 bases at J, with 13 bases in the middle. The CDR3 length is 15 residues. The germline V gene has CDR1 KGHSH and CDR2 LQKENI. CDR3 DNA: TGTGCCAGCTCACCGTCGACAGGCCCTAATCAGCCCCAGCATTTT. Amino acids: CASSPSTGPNQPQHF.

The chain is built from TRBV7-9 and TRBJ1-2; D not resolved. From germline, CDR1 is SEHNR and CDR2 FQNEAQ (reference sequence). The CDR3 is made up of 12 amino acids. V gave up 5 bases and J gave up 2 bases, with 6 bases separating them. CDR3 sequence: CASSRLNYGYTF. In DNA form, the CDR3 reads TGTGCCAGCAGCCGACTGAACTATGGCTACACCTTC.

The chain uses TRBV6-5 and TRBJ2-1, with TRBD1 as a possible D gene (6 bases). The germline V and J ends were trimmed by 7 bases and 1 base, with 14 bases remaining between them. Germline V gene data show CDR1 as MNHEY and CDR2 as SVGAGI. The CDR3 is 15 amino acids. The CDR3 region is CASIQVGGSYNEQFF. The CDR3 coding sequence is TGTGCCAGCATTCAGGTAGGGGGTTCCTACAATGAGCAGTTCTTC.

The V and J genes are TRBV24-1 and TRBJ2-3; D may be TRBD1 (6 bases). The ends were cut back, 4 bases at V and 0 bases at J, with 16 bases in the middle. The length of the CDR3 is 17 residues. Germline V gives CDR1 KGHDR, CDR2 SFDVKD. The CDR3, as DNA: TGTGCCACCAGTGACGTTTTCGGACAGACCAGCACAGATACGCAGTATTTT. As protein: CATSDVFGQTSTDTQYF.

V and J are TRBV5-1 and TRBJ2-7, with 8 bases fitting TRBD1. Germline V gene sequence: CDR1 SGHRS, CDR2 YFSETQ. The CDR3 totals 14 residues. J lost 6 bases, V lost 0 bases, and 5 bases had no gene match. CDR3: CASSLGQGSGEQYF. CDR3 nucleotides: TGCGCCAGCAGCTTGGGACAGGGGTCTGGCGAGCAGTACTTC.

The V gene is TRBV14, the J gene TRBJ2-5, with TRBD2 identical over 12 bases. This CDR3 is built from 14 residues. Germline V lookup: CDR1 SGHDN, CDR2 FVKESK. V was pared by 4 bases and J by 5 bases, with 2 bases of the junction left unmatched. CDR3 nucleotide sequence: TGTGCCAGCAGCCGAGGACTAGCGGGGGAGACCCAGTACTTC. Protein product: CASSRGLAGETQYF. The full variable domain, rest sourced from reference TRBV14 and TRBJ2-5, is EAGVTQFPSHSVIEKGQTVTLRCDPISGHDNLYWYRRVMGKEIKFLLHFVKESKQDESGMPNNRFLAERTGGTYSTLKVQPAELEDSGVYFCASSRGLAGETQYFGPGTRLLVL.